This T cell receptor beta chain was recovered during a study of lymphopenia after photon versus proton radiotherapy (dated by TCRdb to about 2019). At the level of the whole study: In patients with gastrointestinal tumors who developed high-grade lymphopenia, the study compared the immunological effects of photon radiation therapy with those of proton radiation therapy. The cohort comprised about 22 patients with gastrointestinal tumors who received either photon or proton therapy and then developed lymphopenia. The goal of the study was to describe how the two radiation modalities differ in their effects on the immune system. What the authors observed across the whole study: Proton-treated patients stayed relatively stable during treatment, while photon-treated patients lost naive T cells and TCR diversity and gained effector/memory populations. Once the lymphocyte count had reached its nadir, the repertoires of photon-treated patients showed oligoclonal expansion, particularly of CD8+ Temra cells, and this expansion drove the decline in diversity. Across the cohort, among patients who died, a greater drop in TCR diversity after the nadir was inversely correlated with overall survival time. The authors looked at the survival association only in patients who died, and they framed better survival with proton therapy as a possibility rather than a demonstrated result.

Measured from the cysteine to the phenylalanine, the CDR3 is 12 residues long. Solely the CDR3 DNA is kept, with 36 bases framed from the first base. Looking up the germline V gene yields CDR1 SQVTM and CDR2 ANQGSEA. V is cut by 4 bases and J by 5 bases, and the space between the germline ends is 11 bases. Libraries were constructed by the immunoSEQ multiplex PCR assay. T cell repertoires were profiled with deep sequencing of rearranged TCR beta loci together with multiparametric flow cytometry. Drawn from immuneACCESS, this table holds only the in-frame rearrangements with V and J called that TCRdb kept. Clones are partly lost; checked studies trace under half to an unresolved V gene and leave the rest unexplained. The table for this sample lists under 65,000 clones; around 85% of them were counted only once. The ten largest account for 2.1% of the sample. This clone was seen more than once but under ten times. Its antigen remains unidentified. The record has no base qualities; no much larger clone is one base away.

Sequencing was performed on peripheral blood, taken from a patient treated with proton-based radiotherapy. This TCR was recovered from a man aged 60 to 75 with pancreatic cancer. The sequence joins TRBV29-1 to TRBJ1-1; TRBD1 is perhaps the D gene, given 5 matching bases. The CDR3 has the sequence CSVAGVGTEAFF. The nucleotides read TGCAGCGTTGCGGGGGTAGGGACTGAAGCTTTCTTT.